The source of this T cell receptor beta chain is a study of OX40 agonist ivuxolimab in advanced cancers. With regard to the full study: Ivuxolimab was an agonistic, fully human IgG2 monoclonal antibody directed against OX40 (CD134), a costimulatory receptor. Intravenous ivuxolimab was administered to patients every 2 weeks at six dose levels: 0.01, 0.1, 0.3, 1.5, 3 and 10 mg/kg. Partial responses occurred in three dose-escalation patients, of whom one had hepatocellular carcinoma and two had cutaneous melanoma. In the dose-escalation cohort, approximately 80% of patients were male, and the mean age was 60 years with a range of roughly 20 to 80. The purpose of peripheral TCRbeta sequencing was to test whether ivuxolimab changed TCR sequence diversity and led to clonal T-cell expansion. Prior anti-PD-1, anti-PD-L1 or anti-CTLA-4 therapy was permitted, and approximately 40% of dose-escalation patients had received checkpoint inhibitors. The monotherapy dose-escalation portion (N of about 50 patients) of the phase I ivuxolimab trial is reported in the paper. Among the roughly 52 dose-escalation patients, some 20 had hepatocellular carcinoma, some 15 melanoma, 9 renal cell carcinoma and 9 head and neck cancer. The paper as a whole reports these results and caveats: Low levels of normalized T-cell clonal expansion were also shown by some nonresponding patients. At doses of 0.1 to 3.0 mg/kg, clonal expansion of both CD4+ and CD8+ T cells in blood was seen between baseline and week 6. In partial responders in the 0.1-3.0 mg/kg groups, normalized peripheral clonal expansion was found to be among the lowest, especially among CD8+ T cells. Which antigens the clonally expanded peripheral T cells were specific for was not determined. After ivuxolimab, CD8+ T cells had more expanded clones than CD4+ T cells on average.

To sequence the TCRbeta CDR3 region, genomic DNA was isolated from the sorted cells. TCRbeta CDR3 regions were sequenced using the immunoSEQ Assay. The source is immuneACCESS, and TCRdb retained only in-frame sequences with V and J called. Part of the clones is not carried over; for the studies checked, unresolved V genes explain less than half of this, and the remainder is unexplained. The sample profile shows more than 65,000 clones; approximately 81% of them were found once. Jointly, the top ten make up roughly 16% of the sample. Patients with autoimmune disease history or receiving systemic immunosuppression were excluded from the trial. Peripheral blood for TCR sequencing was drawn from every dose cohort at baseline, at cycle 4 day 1 and at cycle 7 day 1. Samples came from an open-label, multicenter, first-in-human phase I dose-escalation trial of ivuxolimab. Adults with locally advanced or metastatic melanoma, renal cell, hepatocellular, or head and neck squamous cell carcinoma were enrolled in the trial. Before TCR sequencing, CD4+ T cells and CD8+ T cells were sorted from peripheral blood as separate populations.

Note on this clone: No cognate antigen has been identified for it. No much larger clone is present one base from it, and per-base qualities are unavailable.

V ends up 6 bases short and J 0 bases short, with an unmatched junction base count of 8. Via the germline V gene, CDR1 is ENHRY and CDR2 SYGVKD. The CDR3 runs 15 residues from the cysteine to the phenylalanine. The sequence is cut down to CDR3 DNA, 45 bases in frame from base 1. The TCR originated in an adult with an advanced solid tumor such as melanoma, head and neck, liver or kidney cancer. The sample was CD4+ or CD8+ T cells sorted from blood, taken in a trial of the OX40 agonist ivuxolimab. The chain employs TRBV10-3 and TRBJ2-7, and TRBD1 matches 7 of the central bases. The CDR3 reads as follows: CAIRVGQPSSYEQYF. The bases read TGTGCCATCAGGGTGGGACAGCCCAGCTCCTACGAGCAGTACTTC.